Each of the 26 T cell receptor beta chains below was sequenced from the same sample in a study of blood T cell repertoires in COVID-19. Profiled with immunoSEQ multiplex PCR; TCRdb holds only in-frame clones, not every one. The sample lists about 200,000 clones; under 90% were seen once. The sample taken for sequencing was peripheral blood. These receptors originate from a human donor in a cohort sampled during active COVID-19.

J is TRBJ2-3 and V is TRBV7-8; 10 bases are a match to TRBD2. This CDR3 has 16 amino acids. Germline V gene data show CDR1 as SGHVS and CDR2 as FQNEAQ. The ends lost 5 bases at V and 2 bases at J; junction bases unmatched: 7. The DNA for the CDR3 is TGTGCCAGCAGCCGCCGAGCGGGGGGGAACACAGATACGCAGTATTTT. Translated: CASSRRAGGNTDTQYF.

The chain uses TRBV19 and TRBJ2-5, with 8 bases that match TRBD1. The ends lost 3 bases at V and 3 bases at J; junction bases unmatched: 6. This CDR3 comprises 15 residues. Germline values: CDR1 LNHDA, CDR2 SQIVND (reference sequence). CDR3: CASSISGTGKETQYF. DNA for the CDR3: TGTGCCAGTAGTATTTCCGGGACAGGAAAAGAGACCCAGTACTTC.

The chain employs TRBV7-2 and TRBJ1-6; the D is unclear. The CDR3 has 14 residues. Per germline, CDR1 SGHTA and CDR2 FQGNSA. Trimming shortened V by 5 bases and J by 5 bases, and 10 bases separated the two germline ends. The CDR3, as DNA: TGTGCCAGCAGCCAGACATTTAATAATTCACCCCTCCACTTT. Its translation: CASSQTFNNSPLHF.

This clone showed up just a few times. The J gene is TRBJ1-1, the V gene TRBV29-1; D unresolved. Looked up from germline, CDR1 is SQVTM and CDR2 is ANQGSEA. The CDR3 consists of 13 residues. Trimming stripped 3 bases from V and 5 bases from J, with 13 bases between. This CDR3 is CSVDGGKITEAFF. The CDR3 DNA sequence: TGCAGCGTTGACGGCGGGAAAATTACTGAAGCTTTCTTT.

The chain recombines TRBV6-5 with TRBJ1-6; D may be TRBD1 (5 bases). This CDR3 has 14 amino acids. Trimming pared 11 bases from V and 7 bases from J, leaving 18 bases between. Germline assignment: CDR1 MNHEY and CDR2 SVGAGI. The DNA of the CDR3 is TGTGCCGTAGGAAGACCAGGGAAAAATTCACCCCTCCACTTT. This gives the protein CAVGRPGKNSPLHF.

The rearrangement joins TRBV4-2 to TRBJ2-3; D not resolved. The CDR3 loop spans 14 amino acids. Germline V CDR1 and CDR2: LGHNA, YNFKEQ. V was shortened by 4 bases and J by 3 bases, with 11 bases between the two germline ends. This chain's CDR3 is CASSRQSRTDTQYF. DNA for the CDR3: TGTGCCAGCAGCCGGCAGTCTAGGACAGATACGCAGTATTTT.

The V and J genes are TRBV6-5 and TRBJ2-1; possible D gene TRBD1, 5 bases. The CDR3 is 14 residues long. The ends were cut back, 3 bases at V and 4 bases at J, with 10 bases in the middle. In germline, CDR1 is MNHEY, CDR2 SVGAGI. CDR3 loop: CASSYSRQYNEQFF. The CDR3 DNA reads TGTGCCAGCAGTTATAGTAGACAGTACAATGAGCAGTTCTTC.

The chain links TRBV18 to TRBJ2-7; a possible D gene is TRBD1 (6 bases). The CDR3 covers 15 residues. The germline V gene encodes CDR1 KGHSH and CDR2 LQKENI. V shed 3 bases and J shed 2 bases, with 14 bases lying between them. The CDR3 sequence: CASSPGTRETYEQYF. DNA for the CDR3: TGTGCCAGCTCACCTGGGACAAGGGAGACCTACGAGCAGTACTTC. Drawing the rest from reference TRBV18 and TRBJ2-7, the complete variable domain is NAGVMQNPRHLVRRRGQEARLRCSPMKGHSHVYWYRQLPEEGLKFMVYLQKENIIDESGMPKERFSAEFPKEGPSILRIQQVVRGDSAAYFCASSPGTRETYEQYFGPGTRLTVT.

The CDR3 spells CASSRYFQTSGKETQYF. CDR3 sequence (DNA): TGTGCCAGCAGCCGTTACTTCCAGACTAGCGGGAAAGAGACCCAGTACTTC. The chain links TRBV27 to TRBJ2-5; TRBD2 agrees at 11 bases. The CDR3 length is 17 residues. CDR1 MNHEY and CDR2 SMNVEV come from the germline V gene (reference sequence). The V segment lost 6 bases and the J segment 3 bases; nucleotides outside the gene matches: 12.

CDR3 sequence (DNA): TGCGCCAGCAGTATGACAGGGGGCGAATATTCCACCCTCCACTTT. This sequence encodes CASSMTGGEYSTLHF. The rearrangement joins TRBV5-1 to TRBJ1-6; 10 bases map to TRBD1. Losses at the gene ends were 5 bases for V and 14 bases for J; bases not matched to a gene: 13. The CDR3 is 15 residues long. Germline V lookup: CDR1 SGHRS, CDR2 YFSETQ.

The CDR3 region has the DNA TGCGCCAGCAGCCCAATGAGACAGAACACCGGGGAGCTGTTTTTT. Translation gives CASSPMRQNTGELFF. The J gene is TRBJ2-2, the V gene TRBV5-1; D remains unclear. Trimming cost V 4 bases and J 1 base, with 11 bases left between them. From germline, CDR1 is SGHRS and CDR2 YFSETQ. The CDR3 covers 15 residues.

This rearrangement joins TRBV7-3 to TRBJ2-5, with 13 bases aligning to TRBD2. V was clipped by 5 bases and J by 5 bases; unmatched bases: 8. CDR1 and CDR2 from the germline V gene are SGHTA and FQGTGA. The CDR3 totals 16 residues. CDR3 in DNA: TGTGCCAGCAGCCCTGGACTAGCGGGGGTGGCGGAGACCCAGTACTTC. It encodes CASSPGLAGVAETQYF.

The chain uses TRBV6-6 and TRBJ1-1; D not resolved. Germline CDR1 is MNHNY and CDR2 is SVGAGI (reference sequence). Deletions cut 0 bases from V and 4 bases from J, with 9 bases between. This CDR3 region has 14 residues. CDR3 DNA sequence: TGTGCCAGCAGTTACTCTGGGGAGAGCACTGAAGCTTTCTTT. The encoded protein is CASSYSGESTEAFF.

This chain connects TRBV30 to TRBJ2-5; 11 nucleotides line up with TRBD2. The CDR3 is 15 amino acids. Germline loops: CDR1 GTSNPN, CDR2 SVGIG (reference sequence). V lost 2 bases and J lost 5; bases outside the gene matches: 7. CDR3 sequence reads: CAWSPLAGGVETQYF. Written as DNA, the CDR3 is TGTGCCTGGAGTCCCCTAGCGGGAGGAGTGGAGACCCAGTACTTC.

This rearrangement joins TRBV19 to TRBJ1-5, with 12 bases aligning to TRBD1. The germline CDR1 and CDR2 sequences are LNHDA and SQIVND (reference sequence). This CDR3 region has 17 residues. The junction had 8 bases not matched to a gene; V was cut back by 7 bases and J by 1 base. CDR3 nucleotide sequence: TGTGCCAGTAAACCCGGGACAGGGGGCGCGAGCAATCAGCCCCAGCATTTT. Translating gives CASKPGTGGASNQPQHF.

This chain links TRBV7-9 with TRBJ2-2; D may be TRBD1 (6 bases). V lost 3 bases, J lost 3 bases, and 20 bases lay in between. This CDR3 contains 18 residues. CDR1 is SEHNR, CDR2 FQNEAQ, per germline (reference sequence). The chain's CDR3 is CASSFFEGVYSDTGELFF. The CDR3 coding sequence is TGTGCCAGCAGCTTTTTCGAGGGGGTTTATTCTGACACCGGGGAGCTGTTTTTT.

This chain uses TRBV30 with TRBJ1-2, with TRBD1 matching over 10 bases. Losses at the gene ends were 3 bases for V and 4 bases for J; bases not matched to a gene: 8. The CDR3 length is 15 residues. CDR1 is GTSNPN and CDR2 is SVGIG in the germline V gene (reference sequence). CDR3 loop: CAWRLDRGLGYGYTF. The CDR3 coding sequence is TGTGCCTGGAGGCTTGACAGGGGGCTGGGCTATGGCTACACCTTC.

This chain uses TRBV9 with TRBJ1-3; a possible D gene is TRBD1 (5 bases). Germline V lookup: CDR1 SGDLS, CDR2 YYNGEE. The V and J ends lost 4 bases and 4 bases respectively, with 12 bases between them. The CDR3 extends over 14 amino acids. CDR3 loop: CASSTQGWGNTIYF. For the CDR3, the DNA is TGTGCCAGCAGCACCCAGGGTTGGGGAAACACCATATATTTT.

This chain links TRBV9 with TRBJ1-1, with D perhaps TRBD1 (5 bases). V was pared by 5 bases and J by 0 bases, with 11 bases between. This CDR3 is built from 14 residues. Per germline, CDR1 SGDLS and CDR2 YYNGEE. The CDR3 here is CASRATVMNTEAFF. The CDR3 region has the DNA TGTGCCAGCAGGGCGACAGTAATGAACACTGAAGCTTTCTTT.

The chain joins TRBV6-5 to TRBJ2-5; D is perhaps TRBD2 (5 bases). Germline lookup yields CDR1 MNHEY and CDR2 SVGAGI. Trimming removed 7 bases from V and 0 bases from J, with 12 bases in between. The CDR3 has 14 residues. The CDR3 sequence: CASTGSGNQETQYF. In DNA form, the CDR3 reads TGTGCCAGCACCGGGTCGGGGAACCAAGAGACCCAGTACTTC.

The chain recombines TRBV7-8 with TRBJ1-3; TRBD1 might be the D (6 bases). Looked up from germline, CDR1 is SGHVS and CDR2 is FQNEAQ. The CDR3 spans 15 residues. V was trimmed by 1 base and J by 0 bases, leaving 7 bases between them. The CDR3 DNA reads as TGTGCCAGCAGCTTAGAAGGGGGCTCTGGAAACACCATATATTTT. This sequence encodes CASSLEGGSGNTIYF.

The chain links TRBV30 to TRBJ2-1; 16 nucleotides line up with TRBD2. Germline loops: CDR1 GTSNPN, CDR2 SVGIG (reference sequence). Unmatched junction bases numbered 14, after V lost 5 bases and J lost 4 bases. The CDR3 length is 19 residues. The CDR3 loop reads CAWGTGTSGRASDYNEQFF. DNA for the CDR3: TGTGCCTGGGGTACAGGGACTAGCGGGAGGGCCTCGGATTACAATGAGCAGTTCTTC.

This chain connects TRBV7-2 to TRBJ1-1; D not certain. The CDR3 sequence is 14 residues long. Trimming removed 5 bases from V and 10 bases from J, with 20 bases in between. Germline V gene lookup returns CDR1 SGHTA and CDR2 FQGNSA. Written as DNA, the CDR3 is TGTGCCAGCAGCCAAGGGAGTTTTGGGCCCCGAGCTTTCTTT. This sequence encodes CASSQGSFGPRAFF.

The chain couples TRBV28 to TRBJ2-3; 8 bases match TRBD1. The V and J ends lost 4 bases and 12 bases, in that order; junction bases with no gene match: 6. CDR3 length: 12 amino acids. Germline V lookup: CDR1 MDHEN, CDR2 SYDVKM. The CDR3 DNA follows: TGTGCCAGCAGTTCTCGGACAGGGAATCAGTATTTT. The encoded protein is CASSSRTGNQYF. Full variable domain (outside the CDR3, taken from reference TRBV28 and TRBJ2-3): DVKVTQSSRYLVKRTGEKVFLECVQDMDHENMFWYRQDPGLGLRLIYFSYDVKMKEKGDIPEGYSVSREKKERFSLILESASTNQTSMYLCASSSRTGNQYFGPGTRLTVL.

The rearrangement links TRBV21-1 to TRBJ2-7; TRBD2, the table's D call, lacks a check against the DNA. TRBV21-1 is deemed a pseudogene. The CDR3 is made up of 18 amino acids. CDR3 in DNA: TGTGCCAGCAGCAAATCCCGGTTTAGCGGGGATAGCTCCTACGAGCAGTACGTC. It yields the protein CASSKSRFSGDSSYEQYV.

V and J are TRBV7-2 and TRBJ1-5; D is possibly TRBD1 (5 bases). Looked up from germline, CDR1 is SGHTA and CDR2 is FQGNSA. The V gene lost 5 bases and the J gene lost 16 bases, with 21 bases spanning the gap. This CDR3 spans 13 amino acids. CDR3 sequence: CASSPGGTELPHF. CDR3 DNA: TGTGCCAGCAGCCCCGGAGGGACGGAACTTCCCCATTTT.